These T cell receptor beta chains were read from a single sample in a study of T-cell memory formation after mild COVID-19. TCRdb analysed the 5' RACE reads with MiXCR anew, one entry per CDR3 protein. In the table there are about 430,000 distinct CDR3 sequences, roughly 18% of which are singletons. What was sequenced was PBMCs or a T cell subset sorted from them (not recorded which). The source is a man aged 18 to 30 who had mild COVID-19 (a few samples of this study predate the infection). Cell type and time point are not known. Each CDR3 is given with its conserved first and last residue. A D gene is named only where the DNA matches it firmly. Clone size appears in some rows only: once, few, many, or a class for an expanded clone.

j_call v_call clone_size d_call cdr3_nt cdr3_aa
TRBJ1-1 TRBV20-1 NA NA TGCAGTGCTATCTCCCCCGCTTATACGAACACTGAAGCTTTCTTT CSAISPAYTNTEAFF
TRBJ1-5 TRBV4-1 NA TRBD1 TGCGCCAGCAGCCGTTCTTCCTACAGGGGGAATCAGCCCCAGCATTTT CASSRSSYRGNQPQHF
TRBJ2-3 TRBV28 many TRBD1 TGTGCCAGCAGGCGGACAGGGGGTTCAGATACGCAGTATTTT CASRRTGGSDTQYF
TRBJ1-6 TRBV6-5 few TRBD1 TGTGCCAGCAGCCTGACAGGGGGCTCCTATAATTCACCCCTCCACTTT CASSLTGGSYNSPLHF
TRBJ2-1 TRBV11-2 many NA TGTGCCCCCCCGGGACCCCCTGAAGCTGAGCAGTTCTTC CAPPGPPEAEQFF
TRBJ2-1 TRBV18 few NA TGTGCCAGCTCACCACCGGGAAGGTCCCGTAACTCCTACAATGAGCAGTTCTTC CASSPPGRSRNSYNEQFF
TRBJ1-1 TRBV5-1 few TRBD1 TGCGCCAGCAGCTCGTACAGGGGGCCCAACACTGAAGCTTTCTTT CASSSYRGPNTEAFF
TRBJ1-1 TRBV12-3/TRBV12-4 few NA TGTGCCAGCAGTTTAGGGAAGGGGCGGAACACTGAAGCTTTCTTT CASSLGKGRNTEAFF
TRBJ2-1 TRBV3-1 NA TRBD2 TGTGCCAGCAGCCAACGGCGGGGGGGCCAGGATGAGCAGTTCTTC CASSQRRGGQDEQFF
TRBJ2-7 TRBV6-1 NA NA TGTGCCAGCAGTGAGAGGGCCGCCTACGAGCAGTACTTC CASSERAAYEQYF
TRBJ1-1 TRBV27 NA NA TGTGCCAGCAGCGGACAGTCTTCGGATGAAGCTTTCTTT CASSGQSSDEAFF
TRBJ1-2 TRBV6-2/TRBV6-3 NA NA TGTGCCAGCAGTTACGACTTAAGCTATGGCTACACCTTC CASSYDLSYGYTF
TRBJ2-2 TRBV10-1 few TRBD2 TGCGCCAGCAGTGAGGCGCGGGGGGTTACCGGGGAGCTGTTTTTT CASSEARGVTGELFF
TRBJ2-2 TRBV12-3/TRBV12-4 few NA TGTGCCAGCAGTTTAACTAGTATCACCGGGGAGCTGTTTTTT CASSLTSITGELFF
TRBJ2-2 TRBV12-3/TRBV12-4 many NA TGTGCCAGCAGCCTCCAGGGTTACACCGGGGAGCTGTTTTTT CASSLQGYTGELFF
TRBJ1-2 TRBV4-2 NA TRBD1 TGTGCCAGCAGCCGAACGGGACAGGGGGACTATGGCTACACCTTC CASSRTGQGDYGYTF
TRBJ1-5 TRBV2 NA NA TGTGCCAGCAGAGTTGGGGAATATAGCAATCAGCCCCAGCATTTT CASRVGEYSNQPQHF
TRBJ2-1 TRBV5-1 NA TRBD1 TGCGCCAGCGGGTGGGGACAGGGGAAGGATGCTTTCTACAATGAGCAGTTCTTC CASGWGQGKDAFYNEQFF
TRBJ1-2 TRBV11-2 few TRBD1 TGTGCCAGCAGCCCCCTCCCGGGACAGGAGAACTATGGCTACACCTTC CASSPLPGQENYGYTF
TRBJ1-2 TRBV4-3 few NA TGCGCCAGCAGCCCTCGGCCTGGATGGTATGGCTACACCTTC CASSPRPGWYGYTF
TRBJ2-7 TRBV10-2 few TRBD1 TGCGCCAGCCGAGAGCCGGGACAGGGGGCTTACGAGCAGTACTTC CASREPGQGAYEQYF
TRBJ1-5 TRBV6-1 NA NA TGTGCCAGCAGTGAAAGACAGGACTATAGCAATCAGCCCCAGCATTTT CASSERQDYSNQPQHF
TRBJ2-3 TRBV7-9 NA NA TGTGCCAGCAGCTTAGGCGGGGGAGATGGGACACACGAAGATACGCAGTATTTT CASSLGGGDGTHEDTQYF
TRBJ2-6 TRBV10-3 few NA TGTGCCATCAGTAGCGATCGGGGGCACTCTGGGGCCAACGTCCTGACTTTC CAISSDRGHSGANVLTF